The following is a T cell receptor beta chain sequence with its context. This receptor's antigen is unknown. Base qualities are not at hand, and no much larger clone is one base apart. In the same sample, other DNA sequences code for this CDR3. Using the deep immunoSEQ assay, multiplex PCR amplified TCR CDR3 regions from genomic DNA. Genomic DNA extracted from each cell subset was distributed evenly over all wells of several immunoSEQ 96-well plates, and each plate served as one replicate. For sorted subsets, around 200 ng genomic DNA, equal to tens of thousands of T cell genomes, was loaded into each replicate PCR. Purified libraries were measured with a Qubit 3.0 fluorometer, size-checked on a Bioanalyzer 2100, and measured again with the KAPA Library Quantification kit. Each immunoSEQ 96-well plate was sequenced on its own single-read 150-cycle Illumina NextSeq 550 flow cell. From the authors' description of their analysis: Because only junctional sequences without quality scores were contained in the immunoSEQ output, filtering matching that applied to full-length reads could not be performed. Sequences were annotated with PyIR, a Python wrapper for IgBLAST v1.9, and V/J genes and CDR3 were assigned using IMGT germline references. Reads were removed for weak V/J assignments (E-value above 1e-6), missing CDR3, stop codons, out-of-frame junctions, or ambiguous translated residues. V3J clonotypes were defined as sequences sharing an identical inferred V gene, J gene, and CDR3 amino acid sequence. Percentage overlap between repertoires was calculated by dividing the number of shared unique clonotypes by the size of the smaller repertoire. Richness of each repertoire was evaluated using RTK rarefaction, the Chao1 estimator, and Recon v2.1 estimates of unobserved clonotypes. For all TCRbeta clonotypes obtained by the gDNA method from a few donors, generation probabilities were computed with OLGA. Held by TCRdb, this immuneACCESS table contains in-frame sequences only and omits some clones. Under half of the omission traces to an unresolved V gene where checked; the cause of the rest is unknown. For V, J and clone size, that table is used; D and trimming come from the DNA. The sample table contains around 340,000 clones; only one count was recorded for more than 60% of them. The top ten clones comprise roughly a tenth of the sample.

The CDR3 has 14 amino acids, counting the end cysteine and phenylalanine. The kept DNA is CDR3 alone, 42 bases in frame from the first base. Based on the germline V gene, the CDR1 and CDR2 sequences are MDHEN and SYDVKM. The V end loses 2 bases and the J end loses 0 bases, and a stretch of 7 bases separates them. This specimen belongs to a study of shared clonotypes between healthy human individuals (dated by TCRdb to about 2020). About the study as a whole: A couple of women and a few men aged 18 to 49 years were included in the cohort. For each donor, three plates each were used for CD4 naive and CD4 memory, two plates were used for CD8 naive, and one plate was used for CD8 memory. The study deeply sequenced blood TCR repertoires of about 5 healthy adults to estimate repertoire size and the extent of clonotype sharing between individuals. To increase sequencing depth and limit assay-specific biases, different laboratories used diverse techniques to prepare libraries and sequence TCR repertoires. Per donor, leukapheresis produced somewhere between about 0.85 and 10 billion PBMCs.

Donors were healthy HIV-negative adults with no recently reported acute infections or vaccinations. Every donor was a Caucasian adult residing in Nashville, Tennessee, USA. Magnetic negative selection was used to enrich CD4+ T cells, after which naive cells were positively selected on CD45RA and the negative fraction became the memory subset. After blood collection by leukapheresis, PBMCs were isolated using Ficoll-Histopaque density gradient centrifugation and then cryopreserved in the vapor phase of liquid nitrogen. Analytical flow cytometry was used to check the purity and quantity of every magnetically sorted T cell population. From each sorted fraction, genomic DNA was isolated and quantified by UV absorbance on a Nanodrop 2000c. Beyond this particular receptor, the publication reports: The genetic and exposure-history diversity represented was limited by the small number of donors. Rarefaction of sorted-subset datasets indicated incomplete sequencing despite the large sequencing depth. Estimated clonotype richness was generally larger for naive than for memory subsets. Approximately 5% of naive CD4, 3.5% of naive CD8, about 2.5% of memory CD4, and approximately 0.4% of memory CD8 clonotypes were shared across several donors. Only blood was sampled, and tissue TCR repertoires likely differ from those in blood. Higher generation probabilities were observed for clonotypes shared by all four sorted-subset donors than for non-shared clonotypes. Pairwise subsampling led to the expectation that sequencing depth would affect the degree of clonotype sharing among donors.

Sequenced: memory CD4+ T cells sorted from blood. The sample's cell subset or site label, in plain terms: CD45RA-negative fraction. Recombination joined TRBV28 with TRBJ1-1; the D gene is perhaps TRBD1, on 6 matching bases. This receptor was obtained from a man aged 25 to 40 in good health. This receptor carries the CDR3 CASSLGGLNTEAFF. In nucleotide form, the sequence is TGTGCCAGCAGTTTAGGGGGCCTGAACACTGAAGCTTTCTTT.